This TCR beta chain was obtained from a study of cytomegalovirus exposure and HLA in healthy donors. The table came from immunoSEQ multiplex PCR; TCRdb's copy has only in-frame clones and leaves some out. The sample gives about 360,000 clones, roughly 90% of which show up once; around 0.8% is in the top ten. Germline V gene sequence: CDR1 SEHNR, CDR2 FQNEAQ (reference sequence). There are 13 residues in the CDR3. The V end lost 8 bases, the J end lost 5 bases, and 12 bases lay between the germline ends. This clonotype was obtained from a woman under 30 in good health and CMV-seronegative. The rearrangement joins TRBV7-9 to TRBJ2-2, with D possibly being TRBD1 (6 bases). Specimen: PBMCs. The DNA of the CDR3 is TGTGCCAGCCGGGCAGGGGCGACCGGGGAGCTGTTTTTT. It translates to CASRAGATGELFF.